This T cell receptor (beta chain) was recorded in a study of T-cell memory formation after mild COVID-19. Findings and caveats of the study: For contracting clones, CD4+ ones sat mainly in CM and EM, CD8+ in EMRA. Later expanders leaned CD4+, whereas day 15 to 85 contracting clones were balanced CD4/CD8.

TCRdb ran MiXCR on the 5' RACE reads and lists one entry per CDR3 protein. This table holds 550,000 to 700,000 distinct CDR3 sequences, approximately 15% found once. This clonotype was seen more than once but under ten times. Its matching antigen is unknown. V dropped 9 bases and J dropped 2 bases, with 8 bases sitting between them. The germline gives CDR1 MNHEY, CDR2 SMNVEV (reference sequence). The CDR3 has 11 amino acids. The sequence came from an adult woman who had mild COVID-19 (a few samples of this study predate the infection). Cell type and time point are not known. V and J are TRBV27 and TRBJ2-7; D is undetermined. Source material: PBMCs or a T cell subset sorted from them (not recorded which). The CDR3 nucleotides read TGTGCCAGTAAAAAGCCCTACGAGCAGTACTTC. This translates into CASKKPYEQYF.